Listed here are 14 T cell receptor beta chains from one sample, sequenced in a study of T-cell memory formation after mild COVID-19. Using its own MiXCR run on the 5' RACE reads, TCRdb lists one record per CDR3 protein. This table has hundreds of thousands of distinct CDR3 sequences, 14% appearing once. The sample was PBMCs or a T cell subset sorted from them (not recorded which). These receptors were obtained from a man between 18 and 29 years old who had mild COVID-19 (a few samples of this study predate the infection). Cell type and time point are not known.

The table lists this clonotype with a few counts. The V call is TRBV12-3 or TRBV12-4, the J call TRBJ2-3; D remains unclear. The CDR3 is 12 residues long. With 2 bases removed from V and 4 bases from J, the gap between germline ends came to 4 bases. For the CDR3, the DNA is TGTGCCAGCAGTTTAACATCAGATACGCAGTATTTT. Translated: CASSLTSDTQYF.

The chain combines TRBV7-2 with TRBJ2-5, with a tentative D call TRBD2 (5 bases). Germline V CDR1 and CDR2: SGHTA, FQGNSA. The CDR3 length is 15 residues. The ends were cut back, 6 bases at V and 3 bases at J, with 17 bases in the middle. CDR3 in DNA: TGTGCCAGCAGGAACCAGTTACTAGGGAAAGAGACCCAGTACTTC. It codes for CASRNQLLGKETQYF.

This clonotype appeared a few times. The chain recombines TRBV7-2 with TRBJ1-5, with TRBD1 matching 7 bases. CDR3 size: 14 residues. The V and J ends lost 3 bases and 6 bases, in that order; junction bases with no gene match: 5. Looked up from germline, CDR1 is SGHTA and CDR2 is FQGNSA. The DNA for the CDR3 is TGTGCCAGCAGCTTGACAGGGATGGGTCAGCCCCAGCATTTT. Its translation: CASSLTGMGQPQHF.

This clonotype was observed many times. V and J are TRBV5-1 and TRBJ2-7; no clear D gene. CDR1 is SGHRS and CDR2 is YFSETQ in the germline V gene. The CDR3 covers 13 residues. V dropped 3 bases and J dropped 0 bases, with 7 bases sitting between them. CDR3 nucleotides: TGCGCCAGCAGCTCAGGCAGCTCCTACGAGCAGTACGTC. This encodes CASSSGSSYEQYV.

The J gene is TRBJ2-3, the V gene TRBV19, with 8 bases that match TRBD1. The germline V gene encodes CDR1 LNHDA and CDR2 SQIVND (reference sequence). J gave up 5 bases and V 5 bases, and 12 bases lay outside the gene matches. This CDR3 has 16 amino acids. This CDR3 is CASSPRRTGLGDTQYF. In DNA, the CDR3 is TGTGCCAGTAGTCCGAGGCGGACAGGGTTAGGAGATACGCAGTATTTT.

This clonotype was detected a few times. The J gene is TRBJ2-3, the V gene TRBV4-3; no definite D call. The germline V and J ends were trimmed by 1 base and 3 bases, with 8 bases remaining between them. The CDR3 totals 14 residues. Germline V gene lookup returns CDR1 LGHNA and CDR2 YSLEER. CDR3 nucleotide sequence: TGCGCCAGCAGCCAAGGTCCTGCAACAGATACGCAGTATTTT. Translated: CASSQGPATDTQYF.

In this sample, this clonotype turned up a few times. The V and J genes are TRBV9 and TRBJ2-3; perhaps D is TRBD1 or TRBD2 (6 bases each). V gave up 3 bases and J gave up 1 base, with 15 bases separating them. From germline, CDR1 is SGDLS and CDR2 YYNGEE. The CDR3 is 16 amino acids. The CDR3 DNA follows: TGTGCCAGCAGCGGGCTGGGGGGCACGGGCACAGATACGCAGTATTTT. Translated: CASSGLGGTGTDTQYF.

This clonotype came up a few times. The chain couples TRBV6-2 or TRBV6-3 to TRBJ2-7; D call uncertain. V was cut by 6 bases and J by 2 bases, with 14 bases left in between. Germline V lookup: CDR1 MNHEY, CDR2 SVGEGT. The CDR3 length is 14 residues. CDR3 sequence: CASSQIHHAYEQYV. For the CDR3, the DNA is TGTGCCAGCAGCCAAATCCACCACGCCTACGAGCAGTACGTC.

This clonotype was seen more than once but under ten times. Here the CDR3 reads CSVYTAYTEAFF. Written as DNA, the CDR3 is TGCAGCGTCTATACAGCGTACACTGAAGCTTTCTTT. This chain uses TRBV29-1 with TRBJ1-1, with D hard to call. The V end lost 6 bases, the J end lost 3 bases, and 11 bases lay between the germline ends. Germline CDR1 and CDR2: SQVTM and ANQGSEA. The CDR3 covers 12 residues.

This sequence joins TRBV12-3 or TRBV12-4 and TRBJ1-2; possibly TRBD1 for D (5 bases). The CDR3 sequence is 14 residues long. Deletions cut 10 bases from V and 0 bases from J, with 15 bases between. The DNA of the CDR3 is TGTGCCACCTCGACGGGGGGGGCTAACTATGGCTACACCTTC. Translating it yields CATSTGGANYGYTF.

The gene calls are TRBV7-9 and TRBJ2-1; the D gene is possibly TRBD1 (6 bases). V lost 4 bases, J lost 1 base, and 23 bases lay in between. The CDR3 extends over 19 amino acids. Germline V CDR1 and CDR2: SEHNR, FQNEAQ (reference sequence). DNA for the CDR3: TGTGCCAGCAGCTCAATTGGGGTAAACAGGGCGACATCCTACAATGAGCAGTTCTTC. It encodes CASSSIGVNRATSYNEQFF.

This clonotype occurred a few times. The rearrangement uses TRBV6-2 or TRBV6-3 and TRBJ2-1, with D hard to call. This CDR3 has 16 amino acids. The germline CDR1 and CDR2 sequences are MNHEY and SVGEGT. V lost 6 bases, J lost 3 bases, and 18 bases lay in between. The CDR3 sequence is CASRVSHPRIYNEQFF. DNA for the CDR3: TGTGCCAGCAGGGTTAGCCACCCTAGGATCTACAATGAGCAGTTCTTC.

The rearrangement joins TRBV27 to TRBJ2-1; D may correspond to TRBD1 or TRBD2 (5 bases each). The CDR3 contains 15 residues. Germline V gives CDR1 MNHEY, CDR2 SMNVEV (reference sequence). Trimming removed 6 bases at V and 8 bases at J, with 20 bases between. The CDR3 nucleotides read TGTGCCAGCAGCCGGGACGAGGGGTATAGGGATGAGCAGTTCTTC. Its translation is CASSRDEGYRDEQFF.

This clonotype was counted ten times or more. CDR3 coding DNA: TGTGCCAGCGGTGACCCTTCGAGCAATCAGCCCCAGCATTTT. Translated, it gives CASGDPSSNQPQHF. This rearrangement joins TRBV6-2 or TRBV6-3 to TRBJ1-5; no reliable D call. The ends were cut back, 8 bases at V and 1 base at J, with 12 bases in the middle. The V gene's germline CDR1 is MNHEY and CDR2 SVGEGT. The CDR3 consists of 14 residues.